Listed below are T cell receptor beta chains from one sample, sequenced in a study of T cells after yellow fever vaccination. TCRdb redid the calling of the 5' RACE reads with MiXCR, one entry per CDR3 protein. The sample yields about 350,000 distinct CDR3 sequences, 11% seen once. The sample here was PBMCs, taken on the day of the first yellow fever vaccination. These receptors all stem from a man younger than 35 who received the YFV17D yellow fever vaccine. The CDR3 runs from the conserved cysteine through the conserved F or W. Each record gives: D gene, clone size, V gene, J gene, CDR3 protein, CDR3 DNA. D genes are given only for firm matches. Size values are once, few and many counts, or a class for expanded clones, and some rows have none.

D: .; size: .; V: TRBV4-3; J: TRBJ1-5; CDR3: CASSQDSFGQNQPQHF; DNA: TGCGCCAGCAGCCAAGATTCATTCGGGCAAAATCAGCCCCAGCATTTT
D: .; size: .; V: TRBV27; J: TRBJ1-2; CDR3: CASSGGNGYGYTF; DNA: TGTGCCAGCTCCGGCGGTAATGGGTATGGCTACACCTTC
D: .; size: .; V: TRBV23-1; J: TRBJ1-6; CDR3: CASSQSGGPLHF; DNA: TGCGCCAGCAGTCAATCGGGGGGTCCCCTCCACTTT
D: .; size: few; V: TRBV11-2; J: TRBJ1-5; CDR3: CASSAGGNSNQPQHF; DNA: TGTGCCAGCAGCGCAGGCGGGAATAGCAATCAGCCCCAGCATTTT
D: TRBD1; size: .; V: TRBV12-3/TRBV12-4; J: TRBJ1-2; CDR3: CASSVPGQINYGYTF; DNA: TGTGCCAGCAGCGTTCCGGGACAGATTAACTATGGCTACACCTTC
D: .; size: few; V: TRBV14; J: TRBJ2-5; CDR3: CASSQDRIRAPQETQYF; DNA: TGTGCCAGCAGCCAAGATAGGATCCGGGCCCCCCAAGAGACCCAGTACTTC
D: .; size: many; V: TRBV18; J: TRBJ2-7; CDR3: CARVPYEQYF; DNA: TGTGCCCGCGTTCCCTACGAGCAGTACTTC
D: .; size: few; V: TRBV12-3/TRBV12-4; J: TRBJ2-7; CDR3: CASTYSSEPSYEQYF; DNA: TGTGCCAGCACCTACAGCTCGGAGCCCTCCTACGAGCAGTACTTC
D: .; size: many; V: TRBV27; J: TRBJ1-6; CDR3: CASRQGSYNSPLHF; DNA: TGTGCCAGCAGACAGGGTAGCTATAATTCACCCCTCCACTTT
D: .; size: many; V: TRBV5-1; J: TRBJ2-1; CDR3: CASSSLTGGSYNEQFF; DNA: TGCGCCAGCAGCTCACTGACCGGGGGCTCCTACAATGAGCAGTTCTTC